This TCR beta chain was identified in a study of OX40 agonist ivuxolimab in advanced cancers. Study-wide background: Among those enrolled, mean age was around 55 years (range roughly 20 to 79) and roughly 84% were male.

Produced via immunoSEQ multiplex PCR; TCRdb's table is partial and in-frame only. Among more than 80,000 clones listed, roughly nine tenths were seen once. Germline-derived CDR1 and CDR2 are SGHNT and YYREEE (reference sequence). This CDR3 comprises 11 residues. This specimen consisted of CD4+ or CD8+ T cells sorted from blood, obtained in a trial of the OX40 agonist ivuxolimab. This TCR derives from an adult with an advanced solid tumor such as melanoma, head and neck, liver or kidney cancer. The rearrangement uses TRBV5-4 and TRBJ2-5, with D hard to call. The end of the DNA is better explained by TRBJ2-7, so the J call may be wrong. Written as DNA, the CDR3 is TGTGCCAGCAGCTTGCAGTACGAGCAGTACTTC. Protein: CASSLQYEQYF.